Here is one TCR beta chain with its context. Clones were sequenced by immunoSEQ multiplex PCR, and TCRdb holds only the in-frame ones, with some missing. This table has 300,000 to 350,000 clones, over 75% appearing once. These data belong to a study of blood T cell repertoires in COVID-19. Trimming cost V 4 bases and J 2 bases, with 11 bases left between them. Germline CDR1 reads KGHSH; CDR2 reads LQKENI. The CDR3 contains 14 residues. The study assigned cohorts using participant-reported clinical history. Two negative PCRs, clearance, or symptom resolution had been documented for recovered Cohort 3 donors.

This TCR came from a man aged 30 to 45 who had recovered from COVID-19. The sequencing sample was made of PBMCs or T cells enriched from blood (not recorded which). V and J are TRBV18 and TRBJ1-2; TRBD1 is a possible D gene (5 bases). The CDR3 reads CASSQDDSNYGYTF. CDR3 DNA: TGTGCCAGCTCACAAGACGACAGCAACTATGGCTACACCTTC.